These 30 T cell receptor beta chains came from one sample sequenced in a study of T cells in localized non-small cell lung cancer (dated by TCRdb to the early 2020s). Libraries came from the immunoSEQ multiplex PCR assay. TCRdb stores this immuneACCESS table with in-frame sequences only. Part of the clones is absent; in the studies checked, under half of the shortfall reflects unresolved V genes, and no reason is known for the rest. Counted in this sample were 35,000 to 40,000 clones; approximately 89% of them appeared once. The biggest ten clones account for 2.7% of the sample. The specimen comprised peripheral blood, sampled before any cancer treatment. These receptors came from a woman aged 35 to 69 with stage I lung adenocarcinoma.

The chain links TRBV4-1 to TRBJ1-5; possibly TRBD1 for D (6 bases). Germline V lookup: CDR1 MGHRA, CDR2 YSYEKL. CDR3 size: 15 residues. The ends were cut back, 3 bases at V and 3 bases at J, with 12 bases in the middle. CDR3 protein: CASSQTGTTNQPQHF. Written as DNA, the CDR3 is TGCGCCAGCAGCCAGACCGGGACAACCAATCAGCCCCAGCATTTT.

This chain uses TRBV6-1 with TRBJ2-4, with TRBD1 matching over 12 bases. J was trimmed by 8 bases and V by 0 bases; bases with no gene match: 14. The CDR3 loop spans 19 amino acids. Looked up from germline, CDR1 is MNHNS and CDR2 is SASEGT. The CDR3 coding sequence is TGTGCCAGCAGTGAAGCGAGAACCGGGACAGGGGGCGAGGGGGACATTCAGTACTTC. It codes for CASSEARTGTGGEGDIQYF.

This clone was counted a single time. No DNA is shown, since the ends of the CDR3 on it are uncertain; the CDR3 is the one TCRdb lists. The chain uses TRBV2 and TRBJ2-5; the table calls TRBD1, which could not be checked here. 15 amino acids form the CDR3, both terminal residues included. From germline, CDR1 is SNHLY and CDR2 FYNNEI. The CDR3 region is CASTSDQGVGETQYF.

The chain carries TRBV19 and TRBJ2-5; D ambiguous. Trimming stripped 5 bases from V and 3 bases from J, with 16 bases between. This CDR3 is built from 15 residues. The germline V gene encodes CDR1 LNHDA and CDR2 SQIVND (reference sequence). The CDR3 DNA reads TGTGCCAGTAGTCCCGCCCCCCGGGTCAAAGAGACCCAGTACTTC. Protein: CASSPAPRVKETQYF.

The DNA for the CDR3 is TGCAGCGCCCCACTAGCGGGAGCAGATACGCAGTATTTT. It codes for CSAPLAGADTQYF. The gene calls are TRBV29-1 and TRBJ2-3; the match to TRBD2 covers 11 bases. This CDR3 region has 13 residues. Germline V gene data show CDR1 as SQVTM and CDR2 as ANQGSEA. V lost 7 bases, J lost 4 bases, and 4 bases stayed unmatched.

The chain joins TRBV19 to TRBJ2-7; perhaps D is TRBD1 or TRBD2 (5 bases each). The V gene's germline CDR1 is LNHDA and CDR2 SQIVND (reference sequence). Trimming took 7 bases from V and 3 from J, leaving 13 bases between them. This CDR3 has 13 residues. The chain's CDR3 is CASTTGADYEQYF. The CDR3 nucleotides read TGTGCCAGTACAACCGGGGCTGACTACGAGCAGTACTTC.

V gene TRBV23-1 combines with J gene TRBJ2-1; the D is unclear. TRBV23-1 is designated an ORF whose function remains uncertain. The CDR3 is made up of 14 amino acids. V shed 4 bases and J shed 3 bases, with 10 bases lying between them. The CDR3 region is CASSLMRFYNEQFF. CDR3 coding DNA: TGCGCCAGCAGTCTAATGAGATTCTACAATGAGCAGTTCTTC.

This clone has only a few counts. The genes are TRBV5-1 and TRBJ2-7, with TRBD1 as a possible D gene (6 bases). Trimming left V 0 bases short and J 4 bases short, with 14 bases between. The CDR3 is 15 amino acids. The germline gives CDR1 SGHRS, CDR2 YFSETQ. The CDR3 sequence is CASSLETTGYYEQYF. The CDR3 DNA reads as TGCGCCAGCAGCTTGGAAACGACAGGATATTACGAGCAGTACTTC. Variable domain in full (rest from reference TRBV5-1 and TRBJ2-7): KAGVTQTPRYLIKTRGQQVTLSCSPISGHRSVSWYQQTPGQGLQFLFEYFSETQRNKGNFPGRFSGRQFSNSRSEMNVSTLELGDSALYLCASSLETTGYYEQYFGPGTRLTVT.

The chain has TRBV18 and TRBJ2-7; D not certain. V gave up 5 bases and J gave up 2 bases, with 16 bases separating them. The CDR3 is made up of 15 amino acids. The germline gives CDR1 KGHSH, CDR2 LQKENI. The CDR3 nucleotides read TGTGCCAGCTCATCGGAACAGACATTTCCCTACGAGCAGTACTTC. As protein: CASSSEQTFPYEQYF.

The rearrangement joins TRBV6-5 to TRBJ2-7; D is undetermined. The CDR3 is 15 residues long. CDR1 and CDR2 (germline): MNHEY, SVGAGI. Trimming left V 0 bases short and J 3 bases short, with 12 bases between. CDR3 loop: CASSYSGQDGYEQYF. In DNA form, the CDR3 reads TGTGCCAGCAGTTACTCTGGTCAGGATGGCTACGAGCAGTACTTC.

V gene TRBV27 combines with J gene TRBJ1-2; no definite D call. Trimming removed 9 bases at V and 8 bases at J, with 10 bases between. Germline CDR1 and CDR2: MNHEY and SMNVEV (reference sequence). CDR3 length equals 10 residues. The CDR3 is CASLMGGYTF. CDR3 DNA sequence: TGTGCCAGTTTGATGGGGGGCTACACCTTC.

The J gene is TRBJ2-1, the V gene TRBV5-1, with 10 bases aligning to TRBD2. The germline CDR1 and CDR2 sequences are SGHRS and YFSETQ. V lost 4 bases, J lost 9 bases, and 19 bases stayed unmatched. This CDR3 is 18 amino acids long. CDR3 residues: CASSTGWVSGRARGEQFF. For the CDR3, the DNA is TGCGCCAGCAGCACGGGCTGGGTGAGCGGGAGGGCCCGGGGTGAGCAGTTCTTC.

V gene TRBV5-8 combines with J gene TRBJ1-1, with D hard to call. Germline V lookup: CDR1 SGHTS, CDR2 YDEGEE. This CDR3 has 14 amino acids. V lost 2 bases, J lost 2 bases, and 10 bases lay in between. DNA for the CDR3: TGTGCCAGCAGCTTACTTGGTGGAAACACTGAAGCTTTCTTT. This sequence encodes CASSLLGGNTEAFF.

This sequence joins TRBV5-1 and TRBJ2-7, with 13 positions matching TRBD2. CDR1 and CDR2 (germline): SGHRS, YFSETQ. The CDR3 length is 15 residues. J lost 3 bases, V lost 0 bases, and 0 bases had no gene match. The CDR3 loop reads CASSLGTSGSYEQYF. CDR3 bases: TGCGCCAGCAGCTTGGGGACTAGCGGGAGCTACGAGCAGTACTTC.

This chain connects TRBV29-1 to TRBJ1-5, with 7 nucleotides matching TRBD1. The CDR3 extends over 14 amino acids. Trimming at V came to 6 bases and at J to 7 bases, leaving 12 bases not matched to a gene. CDR1 SQVTM and CDR2 ANQGSEA come from the germline V gene. CDR3 bases: TGCAGCGTGGGGGGACAGACACTAGGCCAGCCCCAGCATTTT. Its translation: CSVGGQTLGQPQHF.

V usage is TRBV5-6 and J usage is TRBJ2-7; TRBD2 matches at 13 bases. This CDR3 is built from 17 residues. The junction had 8 bases not matched to a gene; V was cut back by 0 bases and J by 5 bases. Per the germline V gene, CDR1 is SGHDT and CDR2 is YYEEEE. The CDR3, as DNA: TGTGCCAGCAGCTTGGTACCCGGACTAGCGGGAGCCCACGAGCAGTACTTC. Protein product: CASSLVPGLAGAHEQYF.

This clone was recorded once. This rearrangement joins TRBV5-1 to TRBJ1-4, with TRBD1 matching 9 bases. The CDR3 covers 14 residues. The trim removed 5 bases at V and 6 bases at J, leaving 5 bases unmatched. CDR1 and CDR2 (germline): SGHRS, YFSETQ. CDR3 residues: CASSRDRVDEKLFF. DNA of the CDR3: TGCGCCAGCAGTCGGGACAGGGTAGATGAAAAACTGTTTTTT.

V usage is TRBV30 and J usage is TRBJ1-1; no definite D call. CDR3 size: 14 residues. Germline lookup yields CDR1 GTSNPN and CDR2 SVGIG (reference sequence). V lost 0 bases and J lost 1, with 9 bases in between. CDR3 region: CAWSVLPGNTEAFF. The DNA of the CDR3 is TGTGCCTGGAGTGTACTCCCTGGGAACACTGAAGCTTTCTTT.

This sequence joins TRBV28 and TRBJ1-5; D possibly corresponds to TRBD1 (6 bases). Deletions cut 6 bases from V and 6 bases from J, with 15 bases between. Germline CDR1 reads MDHEN; CDR2 reads SYDVKM. The CDR3 is 14 amino acids. The CDR3 spells CASSQTGGGQPQHF. The DNA of the CDR3 is TGTGCCAGCAGCCAGACAGGAGGGGGTCAGCCCCAGCATTTT.

The chain couples TRBV6-1 to TRBJ2-5; D may match TRBD1 or TRBD2 (5 bases each). Trimming removed 2 bases from V and 3 bases from J, with 13 bases in between. The CDR3 loop spans 15 amino acids. Germline values: CDR1 MNHNS, CDR2 SASEGT. CDR3 coding DNA: TGTGCCAGCAGTGAACGGGGATGGGGGAAAGAGACCCAGTACTTC. It translates to CASSERGWGKETQYF.

The J gene is TRBJ2-3, the V gene TRBV9; 7 nucleotides align to TRBD2. The CDR3 has 16 amino acids. From germline, CDR1 is SGDLS and CDR2 YYNGEE. The V and J ends lost 0 bases and 4 bases, in that order; junction bases with no gene match: 8. CDR3 residues: CASSVASSGLADTQYF. The CDR3 coding sequence is TGTGCCAGCAGCGTAGCGTCTAGCGGACTGGCAGATACGCAGTATTTT.

The CDR3 protein is CASSSFTGERQFF. The CDR3 coding sequence is TGTGCCAGCAGTTCGTTTACAGGGGAAAGGCAGTTCTTC. The chain employs TRBV6-6 and TRBJ2-1, with 7 bases fitting TRBD1. V gave up 4 bases and J gave up 12 bases; unmatched junction bases: 9. In germline, CDR1 is MNHNY, CDR2 SVGAGI (reference sequence). The CDR3 is 13 residues long.

The chain recombines TRBV19 with TRBJ2-7; possibly TRBD2 for D (6 bases). Trimming shortened V by 0 bases and J by 3 bases, and 12 bases separated the two germline ends. CDR1 is LNHDA, CDR2 SQIVND, per germline (reference sequence). This CDR3 contains 15 residues. The CDR3: CASSIEFGTLYEQYF. For the CDR3, the DNA is TGTGCCAGTAGTATAGAATTCGGGACTCTCTACGAGCAGTACTTC.

This clone was detected once. The J gene is TRBJ2-3, the V gene TRBV5-1; the match to TRBD2 covers 10 bases. Germline V gene data show CDR1 as SGHRS and CDR2 as YFSETQ. V was clipped by 0 bases and J by 4 bases; unmatched bases: 8. The CDR3 runs to 17 residues. The CDR3 is CASSLGILAGAADTQYF. CDR3 DNA sequence: TGCGCCAGCAGCTTGGGTATCCTAGCGGGAGCCGCAGATACGCAGTATTTT. The variable domain in full, completed from reference TRBV5-1 and TRBJ2-3, reads KAGVTQTPRYLIKTRGQQVTLSCSPISGHRSVSWYQQTPGQGLQFLFEYFSETQRNKGNFPGRFSGRQFSNSRSEMNVSTLELGDSALYLCASSLGILAGAADTQYFGPGTRLTVL.

This clone is a singleton in its sample. The chain carries TRBV7-2 and TRBJ1-2; D perhaps matches TRBD1 (5 bases). The CDR3 has 14 amino acids. CDR1 is SGHTA, CDR2 FQGNSA, per germline. Trimming cost V 5 bases and J 8 bases, with 18 bases left between them. Here the CDR3 reads CASSPQGDVGGYTF. For the CDR3, the DNA is TGTGCCAGCAGCCCCCAGGGCGACGTGGGGGGCTACACCTTC.

V usage is TRBV9 and J usage is TRBJ2-7; D possibly uses TRBD1 or TRBD2 (5 bases each). Germline loops: CDR1 SGDLS, CDR2 YYNGEE. Trimming stripped 1 base from V and 6 bases from J, with 14 bases between. The CDR3 has 14 amino acids. The chain's CDR3 is CASSVSFGGAEQYF. For the CDR3, the DNA is TGTGCCAGCAGCGTATCATTTGGGGGAGCCGAGCAGTACTTC.

The V and J genes are TRBV10-3 and TRBJ2-4; 8 nucleotides agree with TRBD1. This CDR3 has 21 amino acids. Trimming took 2 bases from V and 6 from J; bases not matched to a gene: 24. Germline CDR1 reads ENHRY; CDR2 reads SYGVKD. Here the CDR3 DNA reads TGTGCCATCAGTGAGACTATCGGACAGGGTAGGCGAGGGGAAACGAGAAACATTCAGTACTTC. It specifies CAISETIGQGRRGETRNIQYF.

The chain links TRBV30 to TRBJ2-2; D is unclear. Per germline, CDR1 GTSNPN and CDR2 SVGIG (reference sequence). This CDR3 has 13 residues. V lost 1 base, J lost 3 bases, and 6 bases lay in between. The CDR3 is CAWSEEHTGELFF. CDR3 nucleotides: TGTGCCTGGAGTGAAGAGCACACCGGGGAGCTGTTTTTT.

The gene calls are TRBV30 and TRBJ1-5; possibly TRBD1 for D (5 bases). Germline-derived CDR1 and CDR2 are GTSNPN and SVGIG (reference sequence). This CDR3 spans 12 amino acids. Between the trimmed V and J ends, which lost 3 bases and 8 bases, there was a span of 11 bases. CDR3 nucleotides: TGTGCCTGGAGCGGGGGTGGAAAGCCCCAGCATTTT. Translation gives CAWSGGGKPQHF.

The V gene is TRBV2, the J gene TRBJ1-5, with a weak D call TRBD1 (5 bases). Trimming shortened V by 4 bases and J by 8 bases, and 15 bases separated the two germline ends. Germline V lookup: CDR1 SNHLY, CDR2 FYNNEI. The CDR3 runs 14 residues. The DNA of the CDR3 is TGTGCCAGCAGTGGGGCCGGCAGGGTGGAGCCCCAGCATTTT. This translates into CASSGAGRVEPQHF. Supplemented by reference TRBV2 and TRBJ1-5, the full variable domain reads EPEVTQTPSHQVTQMGQEVILRCVPISNHLYFYWYRQILGQKVEFLVSFYNNEISEKSEIFDDQFSVERPDGSNFTLKIRSTKLEDSAMYFCASSGAGRVEPQHFGDGTRLSIL.